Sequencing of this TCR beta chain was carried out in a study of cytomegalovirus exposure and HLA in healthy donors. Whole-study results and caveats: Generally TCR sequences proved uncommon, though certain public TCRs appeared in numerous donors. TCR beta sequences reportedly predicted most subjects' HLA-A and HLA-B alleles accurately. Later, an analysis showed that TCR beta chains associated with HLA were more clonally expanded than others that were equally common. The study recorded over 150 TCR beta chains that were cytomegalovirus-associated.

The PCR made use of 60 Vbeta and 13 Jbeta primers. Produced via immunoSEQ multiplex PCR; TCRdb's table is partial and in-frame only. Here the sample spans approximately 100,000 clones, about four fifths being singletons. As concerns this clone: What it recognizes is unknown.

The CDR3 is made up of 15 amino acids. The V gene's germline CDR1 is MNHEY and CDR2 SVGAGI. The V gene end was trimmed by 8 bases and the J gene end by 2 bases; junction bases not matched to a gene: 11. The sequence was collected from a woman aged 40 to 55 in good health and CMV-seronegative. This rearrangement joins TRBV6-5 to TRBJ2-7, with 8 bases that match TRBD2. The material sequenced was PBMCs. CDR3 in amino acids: CASGSVSGGPYEQYF. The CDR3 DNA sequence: TGTGCCAGCGGCTCCGTAAGCGGGGGCCCCTACGAGCAGTACTTC.